This T cell receptor beta chain was captured in a study of blood T cells in healthy people across ages. Trimming removed 6 bases at V and 3 bases at J, with 3 bases between. This CDR3 comprises 10 residues. Germline CDR1 WSHSY, CDR2 SAAADI. This clonotype was observed a handful of times. PBMCs numbering at least 6 million were isolated per sample. PCR was performed a second time for 7 to 11 cycles using a sample-barcoded 5' primer and a J-beta primer mix. Tags on each cDNA molecule came from a template-switch adaptor with 12 random nucleotides. Individual samples furnished no less than 3 million CDR3-containing paired-end reads apiece. TCRdb passed the 5' RACE reads through MiXCR, listing each CDR3 protein once. Of fewer than 950,000 distinct CDR3 sequences listed, roughly 50% are singletons.

This TCR derives from a man older than 75 in good health. V and J are TRBV10-2 and TRBJ2-7; D is ambiguous. The source material was blood. The CDR3 here is CASRDYEQYF. The CDR3 nucleotides read TGCGCCAGCAGGGACTACGAGCAGTACTTC.